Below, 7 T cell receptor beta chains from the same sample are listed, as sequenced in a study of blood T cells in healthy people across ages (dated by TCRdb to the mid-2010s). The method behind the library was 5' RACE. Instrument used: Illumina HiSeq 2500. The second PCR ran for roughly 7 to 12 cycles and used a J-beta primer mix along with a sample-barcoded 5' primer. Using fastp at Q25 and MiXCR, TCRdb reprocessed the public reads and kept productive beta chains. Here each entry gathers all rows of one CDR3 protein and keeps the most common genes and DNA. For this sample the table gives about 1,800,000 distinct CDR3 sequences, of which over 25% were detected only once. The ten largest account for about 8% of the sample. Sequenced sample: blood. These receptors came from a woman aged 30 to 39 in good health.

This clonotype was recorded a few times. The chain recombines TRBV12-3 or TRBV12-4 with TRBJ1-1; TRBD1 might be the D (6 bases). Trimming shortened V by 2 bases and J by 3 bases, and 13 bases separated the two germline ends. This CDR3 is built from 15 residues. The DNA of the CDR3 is TGTGCCAGCAGTTTACCCACAGGGCGTCACACTGAAGCTTTCTTT. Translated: CASSLPTGRHTEAFF.

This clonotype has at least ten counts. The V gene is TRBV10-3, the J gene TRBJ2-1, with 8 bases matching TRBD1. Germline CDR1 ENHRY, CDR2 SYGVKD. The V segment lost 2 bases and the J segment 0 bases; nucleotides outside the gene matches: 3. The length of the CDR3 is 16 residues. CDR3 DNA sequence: TGTGCCATCAGTGAGGGACAGGGAGGCTCCTACAATGAGCAGTTCTTC. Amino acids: CAISEGQGGSYNEQFF.

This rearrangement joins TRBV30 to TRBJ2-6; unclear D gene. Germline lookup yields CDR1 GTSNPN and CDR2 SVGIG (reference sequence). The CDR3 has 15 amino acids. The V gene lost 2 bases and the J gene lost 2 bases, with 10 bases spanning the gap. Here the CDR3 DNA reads TGTGCCTGGAGTCGAGATATCCCTGGGGCCAACGTCCTGACTTTC. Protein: CAWSRDIPGANVLTF.

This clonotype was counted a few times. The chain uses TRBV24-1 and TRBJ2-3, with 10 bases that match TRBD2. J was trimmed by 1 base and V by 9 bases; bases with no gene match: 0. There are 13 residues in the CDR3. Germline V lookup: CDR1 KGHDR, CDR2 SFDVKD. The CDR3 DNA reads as TGTGCCACCGGACTAGCGGGCACAGATACGCAGTATTTT. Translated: CATGLAGTDTQYF.

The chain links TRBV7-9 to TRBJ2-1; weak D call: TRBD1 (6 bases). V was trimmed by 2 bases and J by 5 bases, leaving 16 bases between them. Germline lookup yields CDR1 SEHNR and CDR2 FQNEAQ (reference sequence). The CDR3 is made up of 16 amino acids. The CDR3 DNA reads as TGTGCCAGCAGCTTACAGGGGCAGACAAGGGACAATGAGCAGTTCTTC. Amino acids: CASSLQGQTRDNEQFF.

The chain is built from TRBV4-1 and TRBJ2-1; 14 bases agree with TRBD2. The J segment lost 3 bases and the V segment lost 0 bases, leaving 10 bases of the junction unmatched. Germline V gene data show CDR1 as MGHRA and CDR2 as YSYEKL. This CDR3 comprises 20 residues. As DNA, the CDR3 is TGCGCCAGCAGCCAAGAGACGACTAGCGGGGGGGCCGGGATCTACAATGAGCAGTTCTTC. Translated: CASSQETTSGGAGIYNEQFF.

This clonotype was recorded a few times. The CDR3 is CASSQGNTGPFLATNEKLFF. CDR3 DNA sequence: TGCGCCAGCAGCCAAGGAAATACCGGCCCTTTCCTTGCAACTAATGAAAAACTGTTTTTT. The rearrangement links TRBV4-1 to TRBJ1-4, with unresolved D. Trimming took 1 base from V and 0 from J, leaving 21 bases between them. CDR3 length equals 20 residues. Germline V CDR1 and CDR2: MGHRA, YSYEKL.